A selection of T cell receptor beta chains follows, all from one sample in a study of glioma-infiltrating T cells after dendritic cell vaccination. Sequenced by immunoSEQ multiplex PCR; TCRdb stores in-frame clones only, minus some. The sample shows some 100,000 clones, roughly three quarters of them seen only once. The source was blood, collected before dendritic cell vaccination. Receptors were obtained from a human donor with glioblastoma. Both conserved end residues are part of each CDR3. D genes are given only for firm matches. Rows give clone size only sometimes, using once, few, many, or a class for an expanded clone.

v_call,d_call,j_call,clone_size,cdr3_nt,cdr3_aa
TRBV2,-,TRBJ1-4,-,TGTGCCAGCAGTGACGGGAATGAAAAACTGTTTTTT,CASSDGNEKLFF
TRBV6-1,TRBD1,TRBJ2-2,-,TGTGCCAGTTGGACAGGGGCGAACACCGGGGAGCTGTTTTTT,CASWTGANTGELFF
TRBV7-9,-,TRBJ2-3,-,TGTGCCAGCAGCAAGGGGGCAGATACGCAGTATTTT,CASSKGADTQYF
TRBV9,TRBD2,TRBJ2-1,-,TGTGCCAGCTCACTAGCGGGGGCGAACAATGAGCAGTTCTTC,CASSLAGANNEQFF
TRBV5-4,TRBD1,TRBJ1-1,-,TGTGCCAGCAGCTTCCGACAGGGTGGGGGCATGAACACTGAAGCTTTCTTT,CASSFRQGGGMNTEAFF
TRBV15,-,TRBJ2-1,-,TGTGCCACCAGCAGAGATAGAGGGAATGAGCAGTTCTTC,CATSRDRGNEQFF
TRBV11-2,-,TRBJ1-1,-,TGTGCCAGCAGCTCCGGGGTTGGGGGCGGACTGTTAGGCTCTGAAGCTTTCTTT,CASSSGVGGGLLGSEAFF
TRBV5-1,TRBD1,TRBJ2-3,-,TGCGCCAGCAGCCCGGGACAGGGCACAGATACGCAGTATTTT,CASSPGQGTDTQYF
TRBV6-4,-,TRBJ1-2,-,TGTGCCAGCAGTGACCCCGGCGGGTATGGCTACACCTTC,CASSDPGGYGYTF
TRBV5-1,TRBD2,TRBJ2-3,-,TGCGCCAGCACCCCGGGGAGGGGCCAGGGCACAGATACGCAGTATTTT,CASTPGRGQGTDTQYF
TRBV10-3,-,TRBJ1-6,-,TGTGCCACCGGCGTGGGCGACTCCTATAATTCACCCCTCCACTTT,CATGVGDSYNSPLHF
TRBV27,TRBD2,TRBJ2-1,-,TGTGCCAGCAGTCTGACCAGCGGGAGGAGGAAGTTCTTC,CASSLTSGRRKFF
TRBV18,TRBD1,TRBJ2-7,once,TGTGCCAGCGCGCCCGGGACAGACTCCTACGAGCAGTACTTC,CASAPGTDSYEQYF
TRBV27,-,TRBJ1-1,-,TGTGCCAGCAGTTCCGAAGAGAAGAACACTGAAGCTTTCTTT,CASSSEEKNTEAFF
TRBV5-6,-,TRBJ2-7,-,TGTGCCAGCAGCTTAGACCTGGGCCTCTACGAGCAGTACTTC,CASSLDLGLYEQYF
TRBV10-1,-,TRBJ2-1,-,TGCGCCAGCAGTGTCGCCCCGGGTGAGCAGTTCTTC,CASSVAPGEQFF
TRBV25-1,-,TRBJ2-1,-,TGTGCCAGCAGTGAGGGGAGGGAGCAGTTCTTC,CASSEGREQFF
TRBV10-3,-,TRBJ2-6,-,TGTGCCATCAGTGAGGCCAGCGGAGGATCTGGGGCCAACGTCCTGACTTTC,CAISEASGGSGANVLTF
TRBV21-1,-,TRBJ1-1,-,TGTGCCAGCAGCAAATCTTGTGGACAGAACACTGAAGCTTTCTTT,CASSKSCGQNTEAFF
TRBV4-1,TRBD1,TRBJ1-4,-,TGCGCCAGCAGCCAAGATGGGAGAACAGGGGATACTAATGAAAAACTGTTTTTT,CASSQDGRTGDTNEKLFF
TRBV6-1,-,TRBJ2-2,-,TGTGCCAGCAGTGAAATCAGGGGCGGGGAGCTGTTTTTT,CASSEIRGGELFF
TRBV18,-,TRBJ1-2,-,TGTGCCAGCTCACCCGACGGGACTGTCGCTAACTATGGCTACACCTTC,CASSPDGTVANYGYTF
TRBV5-1,-,TRBJ1-1,once,TGCGCCAGCAGTTCGTTCGGGGTCCCCACTGAAGCTTTCTTT,CASSSFGVPTEAFF
TRBV10-3,TRBD2,TRBJ2-7,-,TGTGCCATAAGTAGCGGGGGGGCCTCCGAGCAGTACTTC,CAISSGGASEQYF
TRBV30,-,TRBJ2-3,few,TGTGCCTGGAGCAAGCGAAGGACATCAGATACGCAGTATTTT,CAWSKRRTSDTQYF
TRBV9,TRBD2,TRBJ2-3,-,TGTGCCAGCAGCGTTGGACTAGCGGGCGGCACAGATACGCAGTATTTT,CASSVGLAGGTDTQYF